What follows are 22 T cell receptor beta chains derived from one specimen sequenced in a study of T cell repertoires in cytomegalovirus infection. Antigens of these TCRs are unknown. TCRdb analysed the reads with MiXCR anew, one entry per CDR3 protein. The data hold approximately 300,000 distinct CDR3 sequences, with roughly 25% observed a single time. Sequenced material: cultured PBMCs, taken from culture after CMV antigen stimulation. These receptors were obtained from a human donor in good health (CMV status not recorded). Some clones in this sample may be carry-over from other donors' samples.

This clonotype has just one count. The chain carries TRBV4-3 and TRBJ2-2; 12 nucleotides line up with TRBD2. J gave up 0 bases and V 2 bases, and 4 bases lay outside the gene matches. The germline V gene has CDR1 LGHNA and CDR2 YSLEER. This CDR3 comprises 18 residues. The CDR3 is CASSQNLAGGTNTGELFF. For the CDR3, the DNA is TGCGCCAGCAGCCAAAATCTAGCGGGAGGGACGAACACCGGGGAGCTGTTTTTT.

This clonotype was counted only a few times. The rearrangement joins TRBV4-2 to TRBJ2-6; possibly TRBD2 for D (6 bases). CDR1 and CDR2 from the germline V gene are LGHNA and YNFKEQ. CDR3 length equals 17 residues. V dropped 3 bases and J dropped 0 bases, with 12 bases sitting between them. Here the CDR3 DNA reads TGTGCCAGCAGCCATTCCGGGAGAGTCTCTGGGGCCAACGTCCTGACTTTC. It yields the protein CASSHSGRVSGANVLTF.

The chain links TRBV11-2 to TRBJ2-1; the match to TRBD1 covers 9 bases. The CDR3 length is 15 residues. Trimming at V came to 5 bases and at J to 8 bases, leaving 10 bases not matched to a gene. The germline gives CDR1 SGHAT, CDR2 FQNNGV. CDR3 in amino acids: CASSPRRDRVDEQFF. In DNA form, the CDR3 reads TGTGCCAGCAGCCCTAGGCGGGACAGGGTCGATGAGCAGTTCTTC.

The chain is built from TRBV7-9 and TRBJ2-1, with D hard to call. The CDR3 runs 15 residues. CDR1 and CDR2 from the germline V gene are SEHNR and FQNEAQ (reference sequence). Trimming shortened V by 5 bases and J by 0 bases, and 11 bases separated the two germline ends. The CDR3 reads CASSRPIGSYNEQFF. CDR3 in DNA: TGTGCCAGCAGCCGTCCAATTGGCTCCTACAATGAGCAGTTCTTC.

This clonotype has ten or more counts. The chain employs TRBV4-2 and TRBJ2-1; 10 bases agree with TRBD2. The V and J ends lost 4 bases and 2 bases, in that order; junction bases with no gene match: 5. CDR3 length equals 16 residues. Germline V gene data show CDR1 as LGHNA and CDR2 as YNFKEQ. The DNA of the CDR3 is TGTGCCAGCAGCCTAAACCTAGCGGGAGCCTACAATGAGCAGTTCTTC. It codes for CASSLNLAGAYNEQFF.

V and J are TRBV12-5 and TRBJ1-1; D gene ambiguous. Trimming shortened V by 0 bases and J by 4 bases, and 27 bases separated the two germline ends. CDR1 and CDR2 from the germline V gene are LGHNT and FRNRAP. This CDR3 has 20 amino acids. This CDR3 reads CASGLVPVAGIARRSTEAFF. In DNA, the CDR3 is TGTGCTAGTGGTTTGGTACCCGTGGCAGGTATCGCTCGGCGGTCCACTGAAGCTTTCTTT.

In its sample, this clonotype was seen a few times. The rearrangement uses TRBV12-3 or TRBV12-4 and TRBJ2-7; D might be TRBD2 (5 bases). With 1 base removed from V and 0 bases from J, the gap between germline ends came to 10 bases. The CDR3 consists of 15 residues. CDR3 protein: CASSLGSGPSYEQYV. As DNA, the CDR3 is TGTGCCAGCAGTTTAGGGAGCGGTCCCTCCTACGAGCAGTACGTC.

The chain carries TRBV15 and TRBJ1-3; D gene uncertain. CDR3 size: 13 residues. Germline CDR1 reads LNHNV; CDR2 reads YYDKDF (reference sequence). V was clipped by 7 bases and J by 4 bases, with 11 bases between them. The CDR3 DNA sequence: TGTGCCACCACCCTACCCGGGGGAAACACCATATATTTT. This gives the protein CATTLPGGNTIYF.

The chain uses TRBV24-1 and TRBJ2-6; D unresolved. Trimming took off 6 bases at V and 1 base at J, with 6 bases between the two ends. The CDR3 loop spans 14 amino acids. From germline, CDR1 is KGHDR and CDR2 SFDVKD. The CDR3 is CATSLSSGANVLTF. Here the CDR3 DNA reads TGTGCCACCAGTCTTAGTTCTGGGGCCAACGTCCTGACTTTC.

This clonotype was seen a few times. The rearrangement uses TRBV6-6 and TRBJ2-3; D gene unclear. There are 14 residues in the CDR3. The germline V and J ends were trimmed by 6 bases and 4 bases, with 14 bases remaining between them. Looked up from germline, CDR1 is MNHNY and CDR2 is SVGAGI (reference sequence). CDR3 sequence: CASRLTYSADTQYF. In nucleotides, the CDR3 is TGTGCCAGCAGATTAACTTATTCAGCAGATACGCAGTATTTT.

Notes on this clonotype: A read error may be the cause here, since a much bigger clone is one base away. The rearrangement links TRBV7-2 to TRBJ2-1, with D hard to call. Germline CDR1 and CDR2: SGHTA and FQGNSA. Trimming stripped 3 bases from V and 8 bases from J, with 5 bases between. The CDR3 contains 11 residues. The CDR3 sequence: CASSFHYEQFF. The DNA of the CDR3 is TGTGCCAGCAGCTTTCACTATGAGCAGTTCTTC.

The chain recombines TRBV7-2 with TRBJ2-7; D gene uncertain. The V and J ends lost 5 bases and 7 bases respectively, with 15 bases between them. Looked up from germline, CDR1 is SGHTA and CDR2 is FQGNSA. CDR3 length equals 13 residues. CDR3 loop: CASSEVLFREQYF. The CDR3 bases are TGTGCCAGCAGCGAAGTACTCTTCCGGGAGCAGTACTTC.

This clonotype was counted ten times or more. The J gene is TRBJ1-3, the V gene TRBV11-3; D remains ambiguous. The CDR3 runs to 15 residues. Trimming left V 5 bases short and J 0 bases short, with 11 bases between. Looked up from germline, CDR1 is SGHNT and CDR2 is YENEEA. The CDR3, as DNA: TGTGCCAGCAGCCCAAGGCAAAGCTCTGGAAACACCATATATTTT. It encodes CASSPRQSSGNTIYF.

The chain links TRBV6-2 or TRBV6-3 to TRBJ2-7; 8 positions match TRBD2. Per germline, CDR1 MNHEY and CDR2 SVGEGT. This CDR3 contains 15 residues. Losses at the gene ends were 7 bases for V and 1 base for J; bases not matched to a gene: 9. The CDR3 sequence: CASTRTSGRSYEQYF. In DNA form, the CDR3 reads TGTGCCAGCACCCGTACTAGCGGAAGATCCTACGAGCAGTACTTC.

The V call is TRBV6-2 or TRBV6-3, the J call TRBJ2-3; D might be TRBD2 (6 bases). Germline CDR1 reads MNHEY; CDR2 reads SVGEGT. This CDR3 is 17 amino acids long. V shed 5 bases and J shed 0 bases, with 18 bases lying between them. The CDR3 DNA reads TGTGCCAGCAGTATACTAGCAAGCAAGATTAGCACAGATACGCAGTATTTT. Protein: CASSILASKISTDTQYF.

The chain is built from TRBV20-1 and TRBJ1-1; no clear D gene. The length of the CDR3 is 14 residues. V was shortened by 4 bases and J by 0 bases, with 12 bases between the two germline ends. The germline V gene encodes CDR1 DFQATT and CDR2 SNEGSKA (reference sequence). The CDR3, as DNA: TGCAGTGCTAAGATAACACCCCTGAACACTGAAGCTTTCTTT. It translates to CSAKITPLNTEAFF.

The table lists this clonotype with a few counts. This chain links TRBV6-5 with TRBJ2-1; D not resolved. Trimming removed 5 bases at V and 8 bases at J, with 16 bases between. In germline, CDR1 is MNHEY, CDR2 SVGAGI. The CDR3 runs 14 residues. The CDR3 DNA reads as TGTGCCAGCAGTGTACCAGGTCAAGGCTATGAGCAGTTCTTC. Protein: CASSVPGQGYEQFF.

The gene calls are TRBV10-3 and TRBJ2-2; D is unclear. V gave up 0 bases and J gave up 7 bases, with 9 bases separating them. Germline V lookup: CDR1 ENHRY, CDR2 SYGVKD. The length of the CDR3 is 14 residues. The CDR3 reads CAISESANRGELFF. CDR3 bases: TGTGCCATCAGTGAGTCGGCAAATCGCGGGGAGCTGTTTTTT.

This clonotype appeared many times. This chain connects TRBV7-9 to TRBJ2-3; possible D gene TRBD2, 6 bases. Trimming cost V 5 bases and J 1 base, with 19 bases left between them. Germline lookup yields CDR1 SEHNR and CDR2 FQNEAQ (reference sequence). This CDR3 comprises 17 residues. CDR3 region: CASSPRDFLRGTDTQYF. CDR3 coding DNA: TGTGCCAGCAGCCCTAGGGACTTCCTTCGAGGCACAGATACGCAGTATTTT.

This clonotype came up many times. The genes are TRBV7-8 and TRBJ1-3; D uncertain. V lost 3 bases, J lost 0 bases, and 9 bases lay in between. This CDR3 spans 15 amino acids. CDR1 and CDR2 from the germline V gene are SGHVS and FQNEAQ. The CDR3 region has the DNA TGTGCCAGCAGCTTTCGACCGTACTCTGGAAACACCATATATTTT. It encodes CASSFRPYSGNTIYF.

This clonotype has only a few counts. The CDR3 spells CALNDRRVGDTEAFF. The CDR3 nucleotides are TGTGCCTTAAATGACCGCAGGGTAGGGGACACTGAAGCTTTCTTT. V and J are TRBV2 and TRBJ1-1, with a tentative D call TRBD1 (5 bases). Germline CDR1 SNHLY, CDR2 FYNNEI. Trimming took 11 bases from V and 3 from J, leaving 22 bases between them. The CDR3 length is 15 residues.

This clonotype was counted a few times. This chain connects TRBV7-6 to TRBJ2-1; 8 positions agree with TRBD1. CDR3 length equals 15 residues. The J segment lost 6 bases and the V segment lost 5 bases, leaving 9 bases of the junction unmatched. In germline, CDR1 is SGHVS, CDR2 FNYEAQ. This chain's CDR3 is CASSTRGRVINEQFF. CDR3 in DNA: TGTGCCAGCAGCACCAGGGGGCGCGTTATCAATGAGCAGTTCTTC.